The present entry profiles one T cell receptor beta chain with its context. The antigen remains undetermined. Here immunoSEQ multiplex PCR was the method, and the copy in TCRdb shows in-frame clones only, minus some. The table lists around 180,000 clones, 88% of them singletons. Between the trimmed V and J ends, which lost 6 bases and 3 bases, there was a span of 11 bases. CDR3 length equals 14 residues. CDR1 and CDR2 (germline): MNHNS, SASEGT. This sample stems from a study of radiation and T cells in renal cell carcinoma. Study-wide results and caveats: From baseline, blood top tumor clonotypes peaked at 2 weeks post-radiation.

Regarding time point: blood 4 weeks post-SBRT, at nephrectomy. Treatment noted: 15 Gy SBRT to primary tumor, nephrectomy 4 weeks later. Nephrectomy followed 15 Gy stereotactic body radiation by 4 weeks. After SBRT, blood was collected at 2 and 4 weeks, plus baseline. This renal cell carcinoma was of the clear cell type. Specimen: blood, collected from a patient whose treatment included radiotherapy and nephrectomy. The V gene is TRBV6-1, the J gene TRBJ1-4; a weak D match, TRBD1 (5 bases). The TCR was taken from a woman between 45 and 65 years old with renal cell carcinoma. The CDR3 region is CASSPGQSNEKLFF. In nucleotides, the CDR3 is TGTGCCAGCAGCCCGGGGCAATCTAATGAAAAACTGTTTTTT.